The 8 T cell receptor beta chains below come from one sample, sequenced in a study of blood T cell repertoires in COVID-19 (dated by TCRdb to the early 2020s). Preparation of the library involved the immunoSEQ multiplex PCR assay. Entries here come from immuneACCESS through TCRdb and include only in-frame sequences with V and J called. Some clones fail to appear in such tables; in the studies checked, an unresolved V gene covers under half of the shortfall, and the cause of the remainder is unknown. Here the sample has 200,000 to 250,000 clones; less than 85% occur a single time. The ten largest clones take up 3% to 4% of the sample. The sample comprised peripheral blood. These TCRs come from a woman aged 80 or over with acute or convalescent COVID-19.

The chain recombines TRBV28 with TRBJ1-2; tentative D call: TRBD1 (5 bases). V was pared by 2 bases and J by 8 bases, with 9 bases between. The CDR3 runs to 12 residues. The V gene's germline CDR1 is MDHEN and CDR2 SYDVKM. The CDR3 region has the DNA TGTGCCAGCAGTTTAAGGGGCAGCGGCTACACCTTC. Its translation: CASSLRGSGYTF.

This chain links TRBV2 with TRBJ1-3; 7 nucleotides match TRBD1. The CDR3 length is 16 residues. After removal of 6 bases from V and 2 bases from J, the junction contained 10 bases not matched to a gene. Looked up from germline, CDR1 is SNHLY and CDR2 is FYNNEI. The CDR3 coding sequence is TGTGCCAGCAGCTTACTCCTCGACAGGGCTGGAAACACCATATATTTT. It encodes CASSLLLDRAGNTIYF.

The chain recombines TRBV18 with TRBJ2-5, with 7 bases matching TRBD2. The length of the CDR3 is 13 residues. V shed 3 bases and J 3 bases; nucleotides not matched to a gene: 1. Germline V lookup: CDR1 KGHSH, CDR2 LQKENI. DNA of the CDR3: TGTGCCAGCTCACCCGGGACTAAAGAGACCCAGTACTTC. Translated: CASSPGTKETQYF.

The rearrangement joins TRBV6-5 to TRBJ1-4; 8 nucleotides match TRBD1. The germline V gene encodes CDR1 MNHEY and CDR2 SVGAGI. The CDR3 has 15 residues. The V gene end was trimmed by 6 bases and the J gene end by 7 bases; junction bases not matched to a gene: 10. CDR3 bases: TGTGCCAGCAGCCAAGTACAGGGGGTTTCTGAAAAACTGTTTTTT. Translating it yields CASSQVQGVSEKLFF.

This chain uses TRBV9 with TRBJ1-2; TRBD1 aligns across 9 bases. Looked up from germline, CDR1 is SGDLS and CDR2 is YYNGEE. The length of the CDR3 is 15 residues. V shed 0 bases, J shed 4 bases, and the junction held 4 bases outside the gene matches. The CDR3 nucleotides read TGTGCCAGCAGCGTAGCCGGGACAGGGACCTATGGCTACACCTTC. Its translation: CASSVAGTGTYGYTF.

The V call is TRBV20-1, the J call TRBJ1-1; D may be TRBD1 (6 bases). V shed 6 bases and J shed 8 bases, with 13 bases lying between them. Germline loops: CDR1 DFQATT, CDR2 SNEGSKA (reference sequence). The CDR3 contains 11 residues. The CDR3 region is CSAILGQEAFF. For the CDR3, the DNA is TGCAGTGCAATACTCGGACAGGAAGCTTTCTTT.

The chain couples TRBV25-1 to TRBJ2-7, with D possibly being TRBD2 (5 bases). The germline V gene encodes CDR1 MGHDK and CDR2 SYGVNS. V dropped 1 base and J dropped 2 bases, with 15 bases sitting between them. The CDR3 is made up of 16 amino acids. The CDR3 DNA is TGTGCCAGCAGTGAATTTCCAAGAGGGATCGCCTACGAGCAGTACTTC. Its translation: CASSEFPRGIAYEQYF.

This chain links TRBV6-5 with TRBJ2-7, with 9 bases that match TRBD1. The CDR3 has 15 residues. Per germline, CDR1 MNHEY and CDR2 SVGAGI. The V gene end was trimmed by 6 bases and the J gene end by 0 bases; junction bases not matched to a gene: 6. The CDR3 sequence: CASRRGQGLSYEQYF. The CDR3 DNA follows: TGTGCCAGCAGAAGGGGACAGGGCCTCTCCTACGAGCAGTACTTC.